This T cell receptor (beta chain) is drawn from a study of cytomegalovirus exposure and HLA in healthy donors. Study-level information: The same platform as the approximately 660 first-cohort repertoires was used for the 90 to 150 validation repertoires, a later analysis reported. Whole-study findings and limits: According to a subsequent analysis, TCR clusters identified in the first cohort showed a tendency to co-occur across the approximately 130 validation repertoires. Investigators reported 164 TCR beta chains as tied to cytomegalovirus.

Donors were drawn from the roughly 120-subject validation cohort, separate from the roughly 700-subject first cohort. Only in-frame clones appear in the TCRdb table, and some are missing; sequencing was by immunoSEQ multiplex PCR. The sample lists some 340,000 clones, roughly 90% occurring once. Comments on this clone: The antigen remains undetermined.

J gave up 4 bases and V 4 bases, and 4 bases lay outside the gene matches. The CDR3 loop spans 16 amino acids. CDR1 and CDR2 from the germline V gene are SGHNT and YYREEE (reference sequence). Sequenced input: PBMCs. V and J are TRBV5-4 and TRBJ2-2; TRBD2 agrees at 13 bases. This TCR was recovered from a woman aged 25-40 years in good health and CMV-seropositive. CDR3: CASSGGLAGITGELFF. In DNA, the CDR3 is TGTGCCAGCAGCGGGGGACTAGCGGGGATCACCGGGGAGCTGTTTTTT. The complete variable domain, with remaining parts taken from reference TRBV5-4 and TRBJ2-2, reads ETGVTQSPTHLIKTRGQQVTLRCSSQSGHNTVSWYQQALGQGPQFIFQYYREEENGRGNFPPRFSGLQFPNYSSELNVNALELDDSALYLCASSGGLAGITGELFFGEGSRLTVL.